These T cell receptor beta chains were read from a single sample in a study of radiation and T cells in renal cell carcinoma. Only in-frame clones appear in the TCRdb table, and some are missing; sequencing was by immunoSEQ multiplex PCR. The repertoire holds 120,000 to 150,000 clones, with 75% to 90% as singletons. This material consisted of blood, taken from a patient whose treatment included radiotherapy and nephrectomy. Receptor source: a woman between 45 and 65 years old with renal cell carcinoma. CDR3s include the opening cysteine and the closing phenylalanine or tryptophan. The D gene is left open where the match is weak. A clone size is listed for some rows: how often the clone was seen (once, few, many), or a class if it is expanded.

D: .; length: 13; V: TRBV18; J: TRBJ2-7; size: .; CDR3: CASSADSTYEQYF; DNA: TGTGCCAGCTCAGCGGACAGTACCTACGAGCAGTACTTC
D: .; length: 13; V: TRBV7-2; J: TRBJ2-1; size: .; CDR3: CASSLAGRNEQFF; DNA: TGTGCCAGCAGCTTAGCGGGGCGGAATGAGCAGTTCTTC
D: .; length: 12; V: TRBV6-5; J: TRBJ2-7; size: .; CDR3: CASSSDNYEQYF; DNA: TGTGCCAGCAGTTCGGACAACTACGAGCAGTACTTC
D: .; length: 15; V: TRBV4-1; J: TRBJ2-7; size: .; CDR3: CASSQDSGSFYEQYF; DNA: TGCGCCAGCAGCCAAGACTCCGGGAGCTTCTACGAGCAGTACTTC
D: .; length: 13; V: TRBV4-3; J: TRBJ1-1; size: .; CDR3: CASRRAGTIEAFF; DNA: TGCGCCAGCAGGAGGGCAGGAACTATTGAAGCTTTCTTT
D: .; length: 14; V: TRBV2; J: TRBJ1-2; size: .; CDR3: CANREGSTNYGYTF; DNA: TGTGCCAACCGAGAAGGCTCGACTAACTATGGCTACACCTTC
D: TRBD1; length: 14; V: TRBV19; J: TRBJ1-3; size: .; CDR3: CATEDRLSGNTIYF; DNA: TGTGCCACCGAGGACAGGCTTAGTGGAAACACCATATATTTT
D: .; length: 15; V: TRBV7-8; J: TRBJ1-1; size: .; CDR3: CASSLARGGHTEAFF; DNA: TGTGCCAGCAGCTTAGCCAGGGGAGGACACACTGAAGCTTTCTTT
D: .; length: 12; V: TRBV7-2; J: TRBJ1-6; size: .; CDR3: CASSLRNSPLHF; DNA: TGTGCCAGCAGCTTAAGGAATTCACCCCTCCACTTT
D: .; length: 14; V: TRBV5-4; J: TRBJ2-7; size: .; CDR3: CASSPSGTSYEQYF; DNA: TGTGCCAGCAGCCCCTCCGGGACATCCTACGAGCAGTACTTC
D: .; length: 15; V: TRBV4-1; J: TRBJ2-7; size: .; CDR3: CASSQPTESSYEQYF; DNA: TGCGCCAGCAGCCAGCCTACAGAGAGCTCCTACGAGCAGTACTTC
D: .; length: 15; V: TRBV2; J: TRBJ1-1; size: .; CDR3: CASKERVLGWTEAFF; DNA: TGTGCCAGTAAAGAAAGGGTTTTGGGATGGACTGAAGCTTTCTTT
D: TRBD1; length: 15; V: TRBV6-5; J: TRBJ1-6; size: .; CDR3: CASSPIWTGTSPLHF; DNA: TGTGCCAGCAGTCCCATCTGGACAGGGACTTCACCCCTCCACTTT
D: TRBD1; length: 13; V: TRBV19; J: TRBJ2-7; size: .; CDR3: CASRTGGTYEQYF; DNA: TGTGCCAGTAGAACAGGGGGGACCTACGAGCAGTACTTC
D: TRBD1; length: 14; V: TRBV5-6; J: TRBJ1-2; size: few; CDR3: CASRLQGAQYGYTF; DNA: TGTGCCAGCAGACTGCAGGGGGCTCAATATGGCTACACCTTC